The source of this TCR beta chain is a study of CXCR3-negative and CXCR3-positive naive CD8 T cells. CD45RO-CCR7+CD27+CD95- expression identified naive CD8+ T cells. Study-level points and caveats: For memory CD8+ cells diversity was much lower, but both naive subsets had comparably high diversity. Naive cells with CXCR3 showed TRB CDR3s that were more hydrophobic than those in CXCR3-negative naive cells.

Germline-derived CDR1 and CDR2 are SGHNT and YYREEE (reference sequence). The CDR3 contains 13 residues. Remarks on this clonotype: The antigen is unknown.

5' RACE that incorporated UMI labels was used to prepare the TRB cDNA libraries. From its re-call of the 5' RACE reads, TCRdb lists each CDR3 protein once, without DNA. The sample has about 150,000 distinct CDR3 sequences. This TCR was sampled from a human donor in good health. Some clones in this sample may be carry-over from other donors' samples. The sequenced material came from naive CXCR3+ CD8+ T cells from blood. The subset: CD45RO-CCR7+CD27+CD95- naive CD8+ T cells expressing CXCR3 (TNR3+). The chain carries TRBV5-4 and TRBJ2-7. This chain's CDR3 is CASSLEEHYEQYF.